This entry lists 28 T cell receptor beta chains sequenced from one sample in a study of radiation and T cells in renal cell carcinoma. Time point in this sample: baseline pretreatment blood. Treatment meaning: 15 Gy SBRT to primary tumor, nephrectomy 4 weeks later. The assay was immunoSEQ multiplex PCR, and TCRdb's table has in-frame clones only and misses some. This table has over 120,000 clones, nearly 90% appearing once. The sample consisted of blood, taken from a patient whose treatment included radiotherapy and nephrectomy. These receptors originate from a woman aged 45-65 years with renal cell carcinoma.

This clone has a single count. The chain is built from TRBV4-1 and TRBJ2-5; D tentatively fits TRBD1 or TRBD2 (5 bases each). The CDR3 totals 15 residues. CDR1 is MGHRA, CDR2 YSYEKL, per germline. Trimming removed 0 bases from V and 5 bases from J, with 13 bases in between. DNA for the CDR3: TGCGCCAGCAGCCAAGATATAGGACGGGGCGAGACCCAGTACTTC. This sequence encodes CASSQDIGRGETQYF.

A few counts support this clone. The chain carries TRBV9 and TRBJ1-6; no clear D. Germline V lookup: CDR1 SGDLS, CDR2 YYNGEE. Trimming removed 2 bases at V and 9 bases at J, with 12 bases between. The CDR3 loop spans 14 amino acids. The CDR3 region has the DNA TGTGCCAGCAGCGTTCTCCTCCGTGGTTCACCCCTCCACTTT. Amino acids: CASSVLLRGSPLHF.

This clone appeared once. This chain uses TRBV15 with TRBJ1-2; the D gene is possibly TRBD1 (6 bases). V lost 3 bases to trimming and J lost 2 bases, with 19 bases between them. The CDR3 runs to 17 residues. Germline assignment: CDR1 LNHNV and CDR2 YYDKDF (reference sequence). CDR3 bases: TGTGCCACCAGCAGGAATCTACCATACCAGGGGAACTATGGCTACACCTTC. Encoded protein: CATSRNLPYQGNYGYTF.

The chain employs TRBV7-9 and TRBJ1-4; 8 bases fit TRBD1. V lost 3 bases to trimming and J lost 4 bases; unmatched junction nucleotides: 1. The CDR3 has 14 amino acids. Germline V gene lookup returns CDR1 SEHNR and CDR2 FQNEAQ (reference sequence). This CDR3 is CASSLGQDNEKLFF. The CDR3 DNA reads TGTGCCAGCAGCTTGGGACAGGATAATGAAAAACTGTTTTTT.

V usage is TRBV4-1 and J usage is TRBJ2-7, with 7 bases identical to TRBD2. CDR1 and CDR2 from the germline V gene are MGHRA and YSYEKL. The CDR3 has 13 residues. The V gene end was trimmed by 5 bases and the J gene end by 2 bases; junction bases not matched to a gene: 3. The CDR3 DNA reads TGCGCCAGCAGCTCAAGCGGGACCTACGAGCAGTACTTC. Amino acid sequence: CASSSSGTYEQYF.

The chain is built from TRBV5-1 and TRBJ2-5; 8 bases align to TRBD1. The CDR3 has 15 amino acids. J gave up 7 bases and V 6 bases, and 14 bases lay outside the gene matches. Germline V gene sequence: CDR1 SGHRS, CDR2 YFSETQ. The DNA of the CDR3 is TGCGCCAGCACTAAGGAGACAGGGGTTATTGGGACCCAGTACTTC. Protein sequence: CASTKETGVIGTQYF.

The chain employs TRBV15 and TRBJ1-5; maybe TRBD1 (6 bases). V dropped 4 bases and J dropped 0 bases, with 19 bases sitting between them. The CDR3 consists of 18 residues. Looked up from germline, CDR1 is LNHNV and CDR2 is YYDKDF (reference sequence). Here the CDR3 reads CATSTPRTEHYSNQPQHF. CDR3 nucleotide sequence: TGTGCCACCAGCACCCCAAGGACAGAGCACTATAGCAATCAGCCCCAGCATTTT.

The CDR3 DNA sequence: TGCGCCAGCAGCGACGAGACCCAGTACTTC. The encoded protein is CASSDETQYF. The chain couples TRBV5-1 to TRBJ2-5, with D hard to call. Germline V gives CDR1 SGHRS, CDR2 YFSETQ. V gave up 4 bases and J gave up 5 bases, with 3 bases separating them. This CDR3 is 10 amino acids long. The variable domain in full, with the rest retrieved from reference TRBV5-1 and TRBJ2-5, is KAGVTQTPRYLIKTRGQQVTLSCSPISGHRSVSWYQQTPGQGLQFLFEYFSETQRNKGNFPGRFSGRQFSNSRSEMNVSTLELGDSALYLCASSDETQYFGPGTRLLVL.

The chain couples TRBV7-9 to TRBJ2-5, with 14 bases aligning to TRBD2. Germline CDR1 reads SEHNR; CDR2 reads FQNEAQ (reference sequence). CDR3 length: 17 residues. After removal of 5 bases from V and 1 base from J, the junction contained 6 bases not matched to a gene. The CDR3 region has the DNA TGTGCCAGCAGCGTGGGACTAGCGGGGGCGTTCCAAGAGACCCAGTACTTC. This encodes CASSVGLAGAFQETQYF. Looking up the rest from reference TRBV7-9 and TRBJ2-5 gives the full variable domain: DTGVSQNPRHKITKRGQNVTFRCDPISEHNRLYWYRQTLGQGPEFLTYFQNEAQLEKSRLLSDRFSAERPKGSFSTLEIQRTEQGDSAMYLCASSVGLAGAFQETQYFGPGTRLLVL.

The chain links TRBV19 to TRBJ2-7; D call uncertain. CDR3 length: 13 residues. V was clipped by 1 base and J by 6 bases, with 10 bases between them. Looked up from germline, CDR1 is LNHDA and CDR2 is SQIVND (reference sequence). The CDR3 DNA follows: TGTGCCAGTAGTATAGTCGGCCCTTCCGAGCAGTACTTC. Translated, it gives CASSIVGPSEQYF.

The chain is built from TRBV2 and TRBJ1-2; tentative D call: TRBD1 (6 bases). Trimming took off 3 bases at V and 8 bases at J, with 19 bases between the two ends. Germline values: CDR1 SNHLY, CDR2 FYNNEI. The CDR3 is 15 residues long. The CDR3 nucleotides are TGTGCCAGCAGTGATCGACAGGCGCGGTCGAAAGGCTACACCTTC. Its protein is CASSDRQARSKGYTF.

About this clone itself: The junction does not match germline at one end; this may be a read error. J is TRBJ1-5 and V is TRBV14; 9 positions match TRBD1. This CDR3 comprises 13 residues. Germline-derived CDR1 and CDR2 are SGHDN and FVKESK. Here the CDR3 reads CASSQGQGQTQHF. The CDR3 DNA reads TGTGCCAGCAGCCAGGGACAGGGTCAGACCCAGCATTTT.

The J gene is TRBJ2-1, the V gene TRBV6-1, with D tentatively TRBD2 (5 bases). The ends were cut back, 6 bases at V and 0 bases at J, with 6 bases in the middle. This CDR3 is 13 amino acids long. CDR1 and CDR2 from the germline V gene are MNHNS and SASEGT. The CDR3 loop reads CASRGSSYNEQFF. Here the CDR3 DNA reads TGTGCCAGCAGGGGGAGCTCCTACAATGAGCAGTTCTTC.

The chain links TRBV5-8 to TRBJ1-4; D perhaps matches TRBD1 (5 bases). Looked up from germline, CDR1 is SGHTS and CDR2 is YDEGEE. CDR3 size: 18 residues. Trimming left V 0 bases short and J 3 bases short, with 18 bases between. The CDR3 sequence: CASSLAAGGTLANEKLFF. CDR3 coding DNA: TGTGCCAGCAGCTTGGCTGCCGGGGGGACCTTAGCTAATGAAAAACTGTTTTTT.

The chain uses TRBV6-5 and TRBJ1-4, with D unclear. The CDR3 totals 14 residues. Germline V gene sequence: CDR1 MNHEY, CDR2 SVGAGI. V gave up 6 bases and J gave up 2 bases, with 10 bases separating them. In DNA, the CDR3 is TGTGCCAGCAGCACCGGGAGGACTAATGAAAAACTGTTTTTT. It translates to CASSTGRTNEKLFF.

The chain combines TRBV5-1 with TRBJ1-3; possibly TRBD1 for D (6 bases). V was pared by 0 bases and J by 0 bases, with 13 bases between. CDR1 is SGHRS and CDR2 is YFSETQ in the germline V gene. This CDR3 region has 17 residues. This chain's CDR3 is CASSLAPRDNSGNTIYF. The CDR3 coding sequence is TGCGCCAGCAGCTTGGCTCCCCGGGACAACTCTGGAAACACCATATATTTT.

The V call is TRBV19, the J call TRBJ2-5, with D possibly TRBD2 on 5 matching bases. V was cut by 7 bases and J by 4 bases, with 13 bases left in between. Germline CDR1 reads LNHDA; CDR2 reads SQIVND (reference sequence). This CDR3 spans 13 amino acids. The CDR3 loop reads CASKRTGVETQYF. In DNA form, the CDR3 reads TGTGCCAGTAAGCGAACCGGGGTAGAGACCCAGTACTTC.

The chain uses TRBV6-1 and TRBJ2-6; unclear D gene. CDR3 size: 15 residues. Germline V gene sequence: CDR1 MNHNS, CDR2 SASEGT. V lost 7 bases and J lost 0, with 10 bases in between. CDR3 DNA: TGTGCCAGCATTCCATCGGGCTCTGGGGCCAACGTCCTGACTTTC. Its protein product is CASIPSGSGANVLTF.

This chain uses TRBV7-2 with TRBJ2-2, with 10 bases identical to TRBD2. Unmatched junction bases numbered 4, after V lost 1 base and J lost 5 bases. The CDR3 is 16 residues long. Germline lookup yields CDR1 SGHTA and CDR2 FQGNSA. The CDR3 protein is CASSLVPSGGTGELFF. CDR3 bases: TGTGCCAGCAGCTTAGTCCCTAGCGGGGGTACCGGGGAGCTGTTTTTT.

The genes are TRBV13 and TRBJ1-3; 10 bases are a match to TRBD1. Germline lookup yields CDR1 PRHDT and CDR2 FYEKMQ (reference sequence). The V segment lost 5 bases and the J segment 4 bases; nucleotides outside the gene matches: 5. The CDR3 covers 15 residues. CDR3: CASSRGGQGGNTIYF. The DNA for the CDR3 is TGTGCCAGCAGCCGCGGGGGACAGGGGGGAAACACCATATATTTT.

This clone was detected once. V is TRBV5-1 and J is TRBJ2-5, with D unresolved. The CDR3 runs to 15 residues. Germline V gene sequence: CDR1 SGHRS, CDR2 YFSETQ. V lost 4 bases and J lost 1, with 14 bases in between. The CDR3: CASSLTWAVQETQYF. CDR3 coding DNA: TGCGCCAGCAGCCTGACGTGGGCAGTCCAAGAGACCCAGTACTTC.

This chain uses TRBV6-4 with TRBJ1-1; tentatively, D is TRBD1 (6 bases). The CDR3 sequence is 13 residues long. Germline V CDR1 and CDR2: MRHNA, SNTAGT. V lost 6 bases and J 3 bases, leaving 11 bases between the germline ends. The CDR3 loop is CASRVTGYTEAFF. CDR3 nucleotides: TGTGCCAGCAGAGTCACAGGGTACACTGAAGCTTTCTTT.

This clone came up once. This chain connects TRBV2 to TRBJ1-2; D gene unclear. The CDR3 totals 12 residues. Trimming left V 2 bases short and J 4 bases short, with 5 bases between. The germline gives CDR1 SNHLY, CDR2 FYNNEI. The CDR3 bases are TGTGCCAGCAGTGAATTTTCCTATGGCTACACCTTC. Translation: CASSEFSYGYTF.

The CDR3 spells CASSLESRGEAFF. The CDR3 region has the DNA TGTGCCAGCAGCTTGGAATCTAGGGGGGAAGCTTTCTTT. This chain links TRBV7-2 with TRBJ1-1; perhaps TRBD1 as D (6 bases). Per germline, CDR1 SGHTA and CDR2 FQGNSA. The CDR3 totals 13 residues. V lost 3 bases, J lost 8 bases, and 13 bases lay in between.

The gene calls are TRBV7-2 and TRBJ2-3; 11 bases match TRBD1. From germline, CDR1 is SGHTA and CDR2 FQGNSA. The V segment lost 6 bases and the J segment 0 bases; nucleotides outside the gene matches: 2. The CDR3 is 15 residues long. The CDR3 coding sequence is TGTGCCAGCAGGGACAGGGGGCCTAGCACAGATACGCAGTATTTT. The encoded protein is CASRDRGPSTDTQYF.

The chain is built from TRBV6-5 and TRBJ2-5, with D hard to call. The germline V and J ends were trimmed by 6 bases and 5 bases, with 13 bases remaining between them. CDR1 and CDR2 from the germline V gene are MNHEY and SVGAGI. The CDR3 is made up of 13 amino acids. CDR3 DNA sequence: TGTGCCAGCAGAGTTATGGGTTTGGAGACCCAGTACTTC. It specifies CASRVMGLETQYF.

The chain carries TRBV6-1 and TRBJ1-6; TRBD1 might be the D (6 bases). This CDR3 is 14 amino acids long. Per the germline V gene, CDR1 is MNHNS and CDR2 is SASEGT. The V end was cut by 2 bases, the J end by 9 bases, with 11 bases between. The CDR3 here is CASSEMGGGSPLHF. The DNA of the CDR3 is TGTGCCAGCAGTGAAATGGGAGGGGGTTCACCCCTCCACTTT.

This chain uses TRBV18 with TRBJ1-2, with D maybe TRBD1 (5 bases). CDR1 KGHSH and CDR2 LQKENI come from the germline V gene. Trimming left V 6 bases short and J 7 bases short, with 27 bases between. This CDR3 spans 17 amino acids. CDR3 in DNA: TGTGCCAGCTCCCACTCCATACCCGACAGCCATGATCCTGGCTACACCTTC. The encoded protein is CASSHSIPDSHDPGYTF. The variable domain in full, completed from reference TRBV18 and TRBJ1-2, reads NAGVMQNPRHLVRRRGQEARLRCSPMKGHSHVYWYRQLPEEGLKFMVYLQKENIIDESGMPKERFSAEFPKEGPSILRIQQVVRGDSAAYFCASSHSIPDSHDPGYTFGSGTRLTVV.